The clone carrying this TCR beta chain came up a few times. The antigen remains undetermined. This sample was taken from a study of cytomegalovirus exposure and HLA in healthy donors. Study-wide points: A later analysis showed that HLA-associated TCR beta chains had undergone more clonal expansion than equally common others.

The donors, nominally healthy at sampling, likely had unrecorded immune exposures. PCR amplification relied on 60 Vbeta primers (plus 13 Jbeta primers). Some clones are missing from TCRdb's copy, which holds only in-frame ones; the method was immunoSEQ multiplex PCR. The top ten hold 1% to 1.5% of the sample, which has 200,000 to 250,000 clones, over 65% seen once. In germline, CDR1 is SQVTM, CDR2 ANQGSEA. This CDR3 is built from 15 residues. V shed 6 bases and J 0 bases; nucleotides not matched to a gene: 6. This chain connects TRBV29-1 to TRBJ2-3; 10 positions agree with TRBD2. The sequencing sample was made of PBMCs. The clonotype was recovered from a human donor in good health. This CDR3 is CSVAGGQSSTDTQYF. CDR3 coding DNA: TGCAGCGTAGCGGGAGGGCAGTCTAGCACAGATACGCAGTATTTT.